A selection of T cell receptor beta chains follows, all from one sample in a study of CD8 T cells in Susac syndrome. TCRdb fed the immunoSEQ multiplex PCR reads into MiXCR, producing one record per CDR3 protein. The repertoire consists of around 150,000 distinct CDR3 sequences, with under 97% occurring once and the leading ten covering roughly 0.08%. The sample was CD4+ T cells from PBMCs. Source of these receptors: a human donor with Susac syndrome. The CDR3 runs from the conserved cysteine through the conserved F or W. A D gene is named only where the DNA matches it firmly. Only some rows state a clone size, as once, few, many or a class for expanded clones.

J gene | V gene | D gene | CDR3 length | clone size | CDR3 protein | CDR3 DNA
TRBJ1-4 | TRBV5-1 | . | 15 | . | CASSLSGTPDEKLFF | TGCGCCAGCAGCTTGTCGGGGACCCCTGATGAAAAACTGTTTTTT
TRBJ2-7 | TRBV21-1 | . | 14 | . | CASSNRGVVYEQYF | TGTGCCAGCAGCAATCGAGGGGTAGTCTACGAGCAGTACTTC
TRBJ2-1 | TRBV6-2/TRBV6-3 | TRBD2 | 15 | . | CASSWQLAGLGEQFF | TGTGCCAGCAGTTGGCAACTAGCGGGATTAGGTGAGCAGTTCTTC
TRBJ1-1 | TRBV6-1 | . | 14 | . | CASTWGTMNTEAFF | TGTGCCAGCACCTGGGGCACCATGAACACTGAAGCTTTCTTT
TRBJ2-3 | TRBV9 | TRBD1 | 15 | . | CASSAASGGPDTQYF | TGTGCCAGCAGCGCAGCCTCAGGGGGCCCAGATACGCAGTATTTT
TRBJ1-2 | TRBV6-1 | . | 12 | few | CASSYADGSYTF | TGTGCCAGCAGTTATGCAGACGGCAGTTACACCTTC
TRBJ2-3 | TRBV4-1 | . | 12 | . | CASSDGPDTQYF | TGCGCCAGCAGTGACGGACCAGATACGCAGTATTTT
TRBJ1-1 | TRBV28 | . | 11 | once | CASSFGYQAFF | TGTGCCAGCAGTTTCGGGTATCAAGCTTTCTTT
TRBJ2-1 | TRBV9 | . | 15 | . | CASTRGDRRLDEQFF | TGTGCCAGCACCAGAGGAGACAGACGCCTTGATGAGCAGTTCTTC
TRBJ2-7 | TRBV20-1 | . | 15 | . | CSARDLRGSSYEQYF | TGCAGTGCTAGAGATCTTCGGGGGAGCTCCTACGAGCAGTACTTC
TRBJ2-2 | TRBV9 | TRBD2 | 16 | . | CASSVGWTSETGELFF | TGTGCCAGCAGCGTAGGTTGGACTAGCGAGACCGGGGAGCTGTTTTTT
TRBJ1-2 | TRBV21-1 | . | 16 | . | CAPTLGFRGGNYGYTF | TGTGCCCCCACCTTGGGGTTTCGAGGGGGTAACTATGGCTACACCTTC
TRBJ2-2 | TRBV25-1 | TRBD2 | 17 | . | CASSEKAGGANTGELFF | TGTGCCAGCAGTGAAAAGGCGGGAGGGGCGAACACCGGGGAGCTGTTTTTT
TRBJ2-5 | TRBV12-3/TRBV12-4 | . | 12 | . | CASSASKNTQYF | TGTGCCAGCAGTGCCTCCAAGAACACCCAGTACTTC
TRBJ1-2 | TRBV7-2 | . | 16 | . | CASSYSLWVGNGGYTF | TGTGCCAGCAGCTATTCCCTATGGGTTGGGAACGGTGGCTACACCTTC
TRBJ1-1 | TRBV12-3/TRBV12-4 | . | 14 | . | CASQQGEVSAEAFF | TGTGCCAGCCAACAAGGGGAGGTGAGTGCTGAAGCTTTCTTT
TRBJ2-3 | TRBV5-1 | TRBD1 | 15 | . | CASSLGDRATDTQYF | TGCGCCAGCAGCTTGGGGGACAGAGCCACAGATACGCAGTATTTT
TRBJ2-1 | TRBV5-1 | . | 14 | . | CASSLGGVEGEQFF | TGCGCCAGCAGCTTGGGAGGAGTTGAGGGTGAGCAGTTCTTC
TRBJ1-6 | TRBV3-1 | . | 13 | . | CASSQRGGSPLHF | TGTGCCAGCAGCCAACGGGGTGGTTCACCCCTCCACTTT
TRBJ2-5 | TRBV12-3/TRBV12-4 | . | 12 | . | CASSRPGKTQYF | TGTGCCAGCAGCCGGCCAGGGAAGACCCAGTACTTC
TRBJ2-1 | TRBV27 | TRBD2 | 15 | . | CASRGLAGGDNEQFF | TGTGCCAGCAGGGGACTAGCGGGGGGAGACAATGAGCAGTTCTTC
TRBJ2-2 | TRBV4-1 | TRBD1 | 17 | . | CASSQDPLTGYTGELFF | TGCGCCAGCAGCCAAGATCCCCTGACAGGGTATACCGGGGAGCTGTTTTTT
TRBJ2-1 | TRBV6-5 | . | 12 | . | CASSRVTGEQFF | TGTGCCAGCTCCAGGGTGACGGGTGAGCAGTTCTTC
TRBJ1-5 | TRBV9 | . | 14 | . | CASSVDGYNQPQHF | TGTGCCAGCAGCGTGGACGGATACAATCAGCCCCAGCATTTT